The 28 T cell receptor beta chains in this list originate from one sample, sequenced in a study of cytotoxic CD8 clonotypes in ibrutinib-treated CLL. The method was immunoSEQ multiplex PCR; TCRdb's version includes in-frame clones alone and lacks a portion of them. The sample lists more than 110,000 clones, around 82% occurring once. Sequences were derived from PBMCs, sampled after 36 months of ibrutinib treatment. Receptor source: a human donor with chronic lymphocytic leukemia.

The chain employs TRBV18 and TRBJ2-1; D remains unclear. The germline CDR1 and CDR2 sequences are KGHSH and LQKENI. The V and J ends lost 2 bases and 4 bases respectively, with 15 bases between them. The CDR3 contains 16 residues. The CDR3 region has the DNA TGTGCCAGCTCACCATGGGTACGGACGGAATACAATGAGCAGTTCTTC. This sequence encodes CASSPWVRTEYNEQFF.

V usage is TRBV6-1 and J usage is TRBJ1-5; D is unresolved. The CDR3 spans 13 residues. Germline V gene sequence: CDR1 MNHNS, CDR2 SASEGT. Trimming removed 1 base from V and 6 bases from J, with 7 bases in between. The CDR3 protein is CASSEDPVQPQHF. The CDR3, as DNA: TGTGCCAGCAGTGAAGACCCTGTTCAGCCCCAGCATTTT.

The chain uses TRBV5-1 and TRBJ2-3, with TRBD2 matching 10 bases. Unmatched junction bases numbered 10, after V lost 0 bases and J lost 6 bases. Germline values: CDR1 SGHRS, CDR2 YFSETQ. The CDR3 has 17 amino acids. The CDR3 loop reads CASSLVSGGAKTDTQYF. For the CDR3, the DNA is TGCGCCAGCAGCTTGGTAAGCGGGGGGGCCAAAACCGATACGCAGTATTTT.

This clone has only one observation. The chain recombines TRBV27 with TRBJ1-5, with TRBD1 matching over 10 bases. Germline V gives CDR1 MNHEY, CDR2 SMNVEV (reference sequence). V gave up 6 bases and J gave up 4 bases; unmatched junction bases: 0. This CDR3 region has 13 residues. The CDR3 sequence: CASRGQGNQPQHF. CDR3 sequence (DNA): TGTGCCAGCAGGGGACAGGGGAATCAGCCCCAGCATTTT.

The chain couples TRBV5-1 to TRBJ2-7, with 9 bases aligning to TRBD1. Looked up from germline, CDR1 is SGHRS and CDR2 is YFSETQ. The V and J ends lost 4 bases and 3 bases, in that order; junction bases with no gene match: 8. This CDR3 comprises 15 residues. This chain's CDR3 is CASSQGDRALYEQYF. The CDR3 coding sequence is TGCGCCAGCAGCCAAGGGGACAGGGCCCTCTACGAGCAGTACTTC.

This clone has a single count. This chain links TRBV4-1 with TRBJ2-5; 8 bases are a match to TRBD2. The V segment lost 3 bases and the J segment 3 bases; nucleotides outside the gene matches: 9. Germline assignment: CDR1 MGHRA and CDR2 YSYEKL. The CDR3 is 16 amino acids. CDR3 region: CASSHLLAAGEETQYF. The CDR3 DNA sequence: TGCGCCAGCAGCCACTTACTAGCGGCTGGGGAAGAGACCCAGTACTTC.

J is TRBJ1-3 and V is TRBV5-4; D unresolved. Germline CDR1 reads SGHNT; CDR2 reads YYREEE (reference sequence). V was pared by 4 bases and J by 4 bases, with 3 bases between. This CDR3 spans 11 amino acids. CDR3 DNA sequence: TGTGCCAGCAGCGGAGGAAACACCATATATTTT. It yields the protein CASSGGNTIYF. The full variable domain, completed using reference TRBV5-4 and TRBJ1-3, is ETGVTQSPTHLIKTRGQQVTLRCSSQSGHNTVSWYQQALGQGPQFIFQYYREEENGRGNFPPRFSGLQFPNYSSELNVNALELDDSALYLCASSGGNTIYFGEGSWLTVV.

In nucleotides, the CDR3 is TGCGCCAGCAGCCAAGAAACAGGGTGGGTCTACAATGAGCAGTTCTTC. It specifies CASSQETGWVYNEQFF. This sequence joins TRBV4-1 and TRBJ2-1; D is possibly TRBD1 (6 bases). Deletions cut 0 bases from V and 3 bases from J, with 12 bases between. This CDR3 is built from 16 residues. Germline V CDR1 and CDR2: MGHRA, YSYEKL.

V and J are TRBV19 and TRBJ2-3, with D possibly being TRBD1 (6 bases). In germline, CDR1 is LNHDA, CDR2 SQIVND (reference sequence). This CDR3 is built from 15 residues. Trimming removed 4 bases from V and 0 bases from J, with 11 bases in between. Here the CDR3 DNA reads TGTGCCAGTAGTAGAAGGACAGATAGCACAGATACGCAGTATTTT. Protein product: CASSRRTDSTDTQYF.

J is TRBJ1-5 and V is TRBV9; D is uncertain. V was shortened by 4 bases and J by 7 bases, with 15 bases between the two germline ends. The CDR3 is 14 residues long. Germline V gene sequence: CDR1 SGDLS, CDR2 YYNGEE. CDR3 amino acids: CASSPGEGRQPQHF. CDR3 sequence (DNA): TGTGCCAGCAGCCCCGGTGAAGGGAGACAGCCCCAGCATTTT.

The rearrangement uses TRBV9 and TRBJ2-7; the match to TRBD2 covers 10 bases. Germline assignment: CDR1 SGDLS and CDR2 YYNGEE. The V and J ends lost 4 bases and 2 bases, in that order; junction bases with no gene match: 3. The CDR3 contains 14 residues. The CDR3 loop reads CASSSGLAAYEQYF. The CDR3 DNA is TGTGCCAGCAGCTCCGGACTAGCGGCCTACGAGCAGTACTTC. Together with reference TRBV9 and TRBJ2-7, the CDR3 gives the full variable domain: DSGVTQTPKHLITATGQRVTLRCSPRSGDLSVYWYQQSLDQGLQFLIQYYNGEERAKGNILERFSAQQFPDLHSELNLSSLELGDSALYFCASSSGLAAYEQYFGPGTRLTVT.

The J gene is TRBJ1-5, the V gene TRBV18; TRBD1 matches at 10 bases. V trimming: 6 bases; J trimming: 2 bases; junction bases outside the gene matches: 7. From germline, CDR1 is KGHSH and CDR2 LQKENI. The CDR3 is made up of 16 amino acids. CDR3 protein: CASSPGQGLGNQPQHF. For the CDR3, the DNA is TGTGCCAGCTCGCCGGGACAGGGGTTGGGCAATCAGCCCCAGCATTTT.

The rearrangement uses TRBV7-9 and TRBJ2-2; the match to TRBD2 covers 9 bases. Germline values: CDR1 SEHNR, CDR2 FQNEAQ (reference sequence). This CDR3 contains 15 residues. The V gene end was trimmed by 6 bases and the J gene end by 2 bases; junction bases not matched to a gene: 4. CDR3 amino acids: CASRASGTNTGELFF. The DNA of the CDR3 is TGTGCCAGCAGGGCTAGCGGGACCAACACCGGGGAGCTGTTTTTT.

This chain uses TRBV5-1 with TRBJ2-7; D is possibly TRBD2 (6 bases). Looked up from germline, CDR1 is SGHRS and CDR2 is YFSETQ. Trimming removed 3 bases from V and 7 bases from J, with 14 bases in between. The length of the CDR3 is 13 residues. CDR3 sequence (DNA): TGCGCCAGCAGCTCCGGGACTGCGCCGGAGCAGTACTTC. Its protein is CASSSGTAPEQYF.

The genes are TRBV10-2 and TRBJ2-5, with 16 bases lining up with TRBD2. The CDR3 runs to 15 residues. J gave up 6 bases and V 6 bases, and 4 bases lay outside the gene matches. Germline-derived CDR1 and CDR2 are WSHSY and SAAADI. The CDR3 bases are TGCGCCAGCAGAACGGGACTAGCGGGAGGGAAGACCCAGTACTTC. Its protein product is CASRTGLAGGKTQYF.

This clone came up many times. The J gene is TRBJ2-3, the V gene TRBV2, with D possibly matching TRBD2 (5 bases). V was trimmed by 6 bases and J by 4 bases, leaving 11 bases between them. The CDR3 totals 13 residues. Germline CDR1 reads SNHLY; CDR2 reads FYNNEI. The CDR3 DNA reads TGTGCCAGCAGGTTTCGGGGTTCAGATACGCAGTATTTT. This encodes CASRFRGSDTQYF.

This chain joins TRBV28 and TRBJ2-7; 8 bases are shared with TRBD1. The germline V gene has CDR1 MDHEN and CDR2 SYDVKM. V dropped 10 bases and J dropped 2; count of bases not matched to a gene: 10. This CDR3 spans 14 amino acids. The CDR3 DNA reads TGTGCCAACTCTCCGGGACAGGCACCCTACGAGCAGTACTTC. As protein: CANSPGQAPYEQYF. The full variable domain, rest sourced from reference TRBV28 and TRBJ2-7, is DVKVTQSSRYLVKRTGEKVFLECVQDMDHENMFWYRQDPGLGLRLIYFSYDVKMKEKGDIPEGYSVSREKKERFSLILESASTNQTSMYLCANSPGQAPYEQYFGPGTRLTVT.

This chain connects TRBV4-2 to TRBJ2-7; D is undetermined. Trimming removed 2 bases from V and 2 bases from J, with 13 bases in between. Germline CDR1 is LGHNA and CDR2 is YNFKEQ. The CDR3 is 15 residues long. The CDR3 nucleotides are TGTGCCAGCAGCCAACTCGGAGCCCACCCCTACGAGCAGTACTTC. Protein sequence: CASSQLGAHPYEQYF.

The rearrangement joins TRBV4-2 to TRBJ2-7; 9 bases fit TRBD2. Germline V gene data show CDR1 as LGHNA and CDR2 as YNFKEQ. The CDR3 spans 17 residues. The J segment lost 0 bases and the V segment lost 0 bases, leaving 6 bases of the junction unmatched. The CDR3 sequence: CASSQEGSGGSSYEQYF. DNA of the CDR3: TGTGCCAGCAGCCAAGAAGGAAGCGGGGGGTCCTCCTACGAGCAGTACTTC.

The chain couples TRBV28 to TRBJ1-2; the match to TRBD1 covers 8 bases. Trimming cost V 6 bases and J 2 bases; bases outside gene matches: 8. The CDR3 has 15 residues. Looked up from germline, CDR1 is MDHEN and CDR2 is SYDVKM. The CDR3 region is CASRNTGGPNYGYTF. CDR3 DNA sequence: TGTGCCAGCAGAAATACAGGGGGGCCCAACTATGGCTACACCTTC.

This clone has a handful of counts. The chain uses TRBV19 and TRBJ2-2; D is ambiguous. The CDR3 length is 14 residues. The V and J ends lost 6 bases and 1 base respectively, with 9 bases between them. The germline CDR1 and CDR2 sequences are LNHDA and SQIVND (reference sequence). The CDR3 nucleotides are TGTGCCAGTAGCCGCACGAGGAACACCGGGGAGCTGTTTTTT. Protein: CASSRTRNTGELFF.

J is TRBJ2-2 and V is TRBV29-1; unclear D gene. CDR1 and CDR2 from the germline V gene are SQVTM and ANQGSEA. V was pared by 2 bases and J by 7 bases, with 11 bases between. The CDR3 extends over 13 amino acids. The CDR3 DNA reads as TGCAGCGTTGAATCTGGGTGGGGCGGGGAGCTGTTTTTT. It translates to CSVESGWGGELFF.

This chain links TRBV7-9 with TRBJ1-2; 8 bases align to TRBD1. CDR1 and CDR2 from the germline V gene are SEHNR and FQNEAQ (reference sequence). This CDR3 has 14 amino acids. V was clipped by 3 bases and J by 4 bases; unmatched bases: 4. The CDR3 DNA is TGTGCCAGCAGCTTGGCGGACAGGGTCTATGGCTACACCTTC. This sequence encodes CASSLADRVYGYTF. Filled out from reference TRBV7-9 and TRBJ1-2, the complete variable domain reads DTGVSQNPRHKITKRGQNVTFRCDPISEHNRLYWYRQTLGQGPEFLTYFQNEAQLEKSRLLSDRFSAERPKGSFSTLEIQRTEQGDSAMYLCASSLADRVYGYTFGSGTRLTVV.

This clone turned up a few times. This sequence joins TRBV9 and TRBJ1-1, with D tentatively TRBD1 (5 bases). The germline V and J ends were trimmed by 0 bases and 0 bases, with 9 bases remaining between them. The CDR3 spans 15 residues. Germline values: CDR1 SGDLS, CDR2 YYNGEE. The CDR3 sequence: CASSVEGWLNTEAFF. DNA of the CDR3: TGTGCCAGCAGCGTAGAGGGGTGGCTGAACACTGAAGCTTTCTTT.

The CDR3: CASSPGGVRDNTEAFF. The CDR3 DNA reads as TGTGCCAGCAGCCCCGGTGGGGTCAGGGACAACACTGAAGCTTTCTTT. The genes are TRBV11-2 and TRBJ1-1, with D perhaps TRBD1 (5 bases). Germline CDR1 SGHAT, CDR2 FQNNGV. The CDR3 has 16 residues. The V gene lost 5 bases and the J gene lost 2 bases, with 18 bases spanning the gap.

The chain has TRBV9 and TRBJ1-5; D is uncertain. The germline CDR1 and CDR2 sequences are SGDLS and YYNGEE. The V and J ends lost 0 bases and 4 bases respectively, with 5 bases between them. This CDR3 contains 13 residues. The CDR3 region is CASSVDWNQPQHF. The CDR3 region has the DNA TGTGCCAGCAGCGTAGACTGGAATCAGCCCCAGCATTTT.

The rearrangement uses TRBV5-1 and TRBJ1-2, with D unresolved. V lost 3 bases, J lost 2 bases, and 14 bases lay in between. Per germline, CDR1 SGHRS and CDR2 YFSETQ. The CDR3 contains 15 residues. The CDR3 sequence: CASSSDPSANYGYTF. The CDR3 DNA sequence: TGCGCCAGCAGCTCGGACCCCTCGGCCAACTATGGCTACACCTTC.

The chain uses TRBV12-5 and TRBJ2-1, with a weak D call TRBD2 (6 bases). Germline-derived CDR1 and CDR2 are LGHNT and FRNRAP. The CDR3 runs 15 residues. Trimming removed 3 bases from V and 7 bases from J, with 16 bases in between. This CDR3 reads CASGFGGAAQNEQFF. The CDR3 nucleotides read TGTGCTAGTGGTTTTGGAGGGGCCGCCCAGAATGAGCAGTTCTTC.